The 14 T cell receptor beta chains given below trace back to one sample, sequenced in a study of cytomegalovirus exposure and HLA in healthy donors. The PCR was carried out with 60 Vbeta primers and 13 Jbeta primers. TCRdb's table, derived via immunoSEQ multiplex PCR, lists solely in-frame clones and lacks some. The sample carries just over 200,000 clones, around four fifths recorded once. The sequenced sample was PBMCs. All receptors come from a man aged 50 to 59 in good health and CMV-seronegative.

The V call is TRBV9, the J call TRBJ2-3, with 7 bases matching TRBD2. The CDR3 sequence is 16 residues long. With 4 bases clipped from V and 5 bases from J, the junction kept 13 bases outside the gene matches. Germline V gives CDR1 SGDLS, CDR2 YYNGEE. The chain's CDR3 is CASSTFPAGREDTQYF. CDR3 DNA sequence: TGTGCCAGCAGCACGTTTCCAGCGGGGAGGGAAGATACGCAGTATTTT.

CDR3 nucleotide sequence: TGTGCCAGCAGCCTACAGGGACAGCTAAGGATCGAGCAGTACTTC. Residues: CASSLQGQLRIEQYF. This chain links TRBV27 with TRBJ2-7, with 7 positions matching TRBD1. CDR1 is MNHEY and CDR2 is SMNVEV in the germline V gene (reference sequence). V shed 6 bases, J shed 6 bases, and the junction held 14 bases outside the gene matches. The CDR3 runs to 15 residues.

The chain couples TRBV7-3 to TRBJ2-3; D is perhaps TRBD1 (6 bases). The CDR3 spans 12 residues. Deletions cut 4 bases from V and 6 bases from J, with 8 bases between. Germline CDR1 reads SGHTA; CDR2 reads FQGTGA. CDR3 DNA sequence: TGTGCCAGCAGCTCAGGGGTGGATACGCAGTATTTT. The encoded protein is CASSSGVDTQYF.

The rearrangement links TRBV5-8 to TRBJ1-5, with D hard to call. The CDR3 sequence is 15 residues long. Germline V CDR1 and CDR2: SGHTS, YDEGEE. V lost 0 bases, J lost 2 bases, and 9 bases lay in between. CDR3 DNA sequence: TGTGCCAGCAGCTTGGGAGGGCCACGCAATCAGCCCCAGCATTTT. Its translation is CASSLGGPRNQPQHF.

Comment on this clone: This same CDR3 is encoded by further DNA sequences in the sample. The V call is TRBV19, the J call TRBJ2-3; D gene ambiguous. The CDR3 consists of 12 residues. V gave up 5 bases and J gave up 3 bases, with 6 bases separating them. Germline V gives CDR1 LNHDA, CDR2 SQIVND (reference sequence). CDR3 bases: TGTGCCAGTAGTCCCAATACAGATACGCAGTATTTT. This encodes CASSPNTDTQYF.

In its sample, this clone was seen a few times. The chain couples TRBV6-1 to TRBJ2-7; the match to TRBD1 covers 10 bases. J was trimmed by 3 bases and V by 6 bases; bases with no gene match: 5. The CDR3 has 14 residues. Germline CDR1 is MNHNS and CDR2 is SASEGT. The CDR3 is CASRRDRGNYEQYF. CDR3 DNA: TGTGCCAGCAGGAGGGACAGGGGTAACTACGAGCAGTACTTC.

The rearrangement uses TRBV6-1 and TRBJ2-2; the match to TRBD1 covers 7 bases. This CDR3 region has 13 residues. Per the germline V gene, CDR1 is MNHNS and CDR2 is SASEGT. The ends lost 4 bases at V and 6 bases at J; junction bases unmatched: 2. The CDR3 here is CASSGQGPGELFF. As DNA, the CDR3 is TGTGCCAGCAGTGGACAGGGCCCCGGGGAGCTGTTTTTT.

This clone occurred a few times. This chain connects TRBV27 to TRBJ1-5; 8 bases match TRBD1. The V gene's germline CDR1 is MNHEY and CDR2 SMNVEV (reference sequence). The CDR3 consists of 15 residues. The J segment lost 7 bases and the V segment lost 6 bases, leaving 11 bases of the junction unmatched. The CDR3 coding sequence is TGTGCCAGCAGACCTTCAGGGGGCCCTGGGCAGCCCCAGCATTTT. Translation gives CASRPSGGPGQPQHF.

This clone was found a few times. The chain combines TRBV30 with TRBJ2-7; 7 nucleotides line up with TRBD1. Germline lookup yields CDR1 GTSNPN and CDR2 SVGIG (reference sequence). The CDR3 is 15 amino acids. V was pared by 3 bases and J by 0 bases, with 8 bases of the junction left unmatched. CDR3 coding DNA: TGTGCCTGGAGCCCCCCAGGGACAGTCTCCTACGAGCAGTACTTC. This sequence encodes CAWSPPGTVSYEQYF.

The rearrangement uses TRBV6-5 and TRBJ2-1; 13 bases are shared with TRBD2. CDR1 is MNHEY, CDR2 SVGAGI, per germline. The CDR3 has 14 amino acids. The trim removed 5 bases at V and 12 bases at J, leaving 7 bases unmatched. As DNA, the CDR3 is TGTGCCAGCAGTGGCCGGACTAGCGGGAGAGGGCAGTTCTTC. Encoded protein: CASSGRTSGRGQFF.

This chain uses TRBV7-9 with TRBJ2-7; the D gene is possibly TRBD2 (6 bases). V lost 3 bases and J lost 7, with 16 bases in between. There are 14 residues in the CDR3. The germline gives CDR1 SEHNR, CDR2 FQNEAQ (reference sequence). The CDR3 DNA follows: TGTGCCAGCAGCTTGGGCGGGTCCGCGGGGGAGCAGTACTTC. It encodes CASSLGGSAGEQYF.

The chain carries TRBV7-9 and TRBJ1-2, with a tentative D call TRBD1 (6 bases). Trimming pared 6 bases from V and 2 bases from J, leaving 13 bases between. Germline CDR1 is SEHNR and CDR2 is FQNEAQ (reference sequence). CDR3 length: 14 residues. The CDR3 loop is CASSSQGKNYGYTF. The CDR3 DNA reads TGTGCCAGCAGTTCCCAGGGGAAGAACTATGGCTACACCTTC.

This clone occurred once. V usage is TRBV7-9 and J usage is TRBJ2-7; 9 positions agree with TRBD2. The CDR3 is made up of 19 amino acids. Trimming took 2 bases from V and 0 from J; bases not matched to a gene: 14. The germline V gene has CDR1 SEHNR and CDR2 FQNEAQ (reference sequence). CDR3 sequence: CASSLRDRSASGASYEQYF. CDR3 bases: TGTGCCAGCAGCTTACGGGACAGATCGGCTAGCGGGGCCTCCTACGAGCAGTACTTC.

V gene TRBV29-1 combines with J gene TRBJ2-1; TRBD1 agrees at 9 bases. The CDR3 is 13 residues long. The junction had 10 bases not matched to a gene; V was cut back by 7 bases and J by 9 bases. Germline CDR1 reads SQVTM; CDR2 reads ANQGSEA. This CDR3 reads CSARGQGWGEQFF. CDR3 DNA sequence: TGCAGCGCTCGGGGACAGGGTTGGGGTGAGCAGTTCTTC.